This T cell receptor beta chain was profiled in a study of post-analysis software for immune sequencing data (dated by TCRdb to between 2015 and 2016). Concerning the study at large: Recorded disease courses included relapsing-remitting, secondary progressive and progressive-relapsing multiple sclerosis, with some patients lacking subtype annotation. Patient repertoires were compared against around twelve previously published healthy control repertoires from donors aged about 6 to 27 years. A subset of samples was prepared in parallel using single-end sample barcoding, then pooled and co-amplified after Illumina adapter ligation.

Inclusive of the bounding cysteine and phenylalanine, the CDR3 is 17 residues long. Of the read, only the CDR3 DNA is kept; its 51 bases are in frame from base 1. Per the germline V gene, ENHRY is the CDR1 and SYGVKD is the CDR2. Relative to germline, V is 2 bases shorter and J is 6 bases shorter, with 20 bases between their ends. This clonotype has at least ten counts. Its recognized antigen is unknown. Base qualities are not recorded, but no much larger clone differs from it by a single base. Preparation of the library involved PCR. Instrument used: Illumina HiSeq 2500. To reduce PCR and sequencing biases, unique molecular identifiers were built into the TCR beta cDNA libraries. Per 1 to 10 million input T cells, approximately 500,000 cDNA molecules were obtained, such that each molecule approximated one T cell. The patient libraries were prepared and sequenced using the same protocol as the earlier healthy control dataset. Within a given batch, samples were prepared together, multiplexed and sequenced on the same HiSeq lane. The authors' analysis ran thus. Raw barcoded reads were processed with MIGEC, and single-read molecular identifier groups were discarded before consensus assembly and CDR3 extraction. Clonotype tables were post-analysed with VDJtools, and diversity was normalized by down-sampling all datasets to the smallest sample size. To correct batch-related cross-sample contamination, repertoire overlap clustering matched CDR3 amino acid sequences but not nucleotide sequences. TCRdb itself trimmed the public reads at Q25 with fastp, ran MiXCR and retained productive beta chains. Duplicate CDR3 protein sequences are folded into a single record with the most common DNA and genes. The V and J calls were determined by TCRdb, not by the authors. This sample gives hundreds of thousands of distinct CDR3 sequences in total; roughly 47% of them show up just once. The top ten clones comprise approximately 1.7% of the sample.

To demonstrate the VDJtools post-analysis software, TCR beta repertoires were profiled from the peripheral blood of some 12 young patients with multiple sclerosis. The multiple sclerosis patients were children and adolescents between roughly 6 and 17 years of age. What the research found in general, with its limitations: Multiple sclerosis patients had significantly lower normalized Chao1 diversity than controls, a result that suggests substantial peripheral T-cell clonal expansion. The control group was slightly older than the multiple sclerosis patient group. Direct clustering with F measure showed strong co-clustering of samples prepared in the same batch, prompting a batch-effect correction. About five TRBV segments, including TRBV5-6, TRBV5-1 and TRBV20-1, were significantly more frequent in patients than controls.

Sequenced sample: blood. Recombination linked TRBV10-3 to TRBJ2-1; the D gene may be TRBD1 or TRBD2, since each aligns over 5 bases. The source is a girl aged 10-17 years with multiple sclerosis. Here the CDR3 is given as CAISEMLGRGLGNEQFF. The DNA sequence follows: TGTGCCATCAGTGAGATGCTGGGGCGAGGGTTAGGCAATGAGCAGTTCTTC.